This is a list of T cell receptor beta chains from one sample in a study of blood T cell repertoires in COVID-19. Clones were read by immunoSEQ multiplex PCR, and TCRdb kept only the in-frame ones, dropping some. Of over 250,000 clones in the sample, roughly 88% were seen once. The sample was PBMCs or T cells enriched from blood (not recorded which). The receptors originated from a woman aged 30 to 39 who had recovered from COVID-19. Both conserved end residues are part of each CDR3. D genes are given only for firm matches. Rows give clone size only sometimes, using once, few, many, or a class for an expanded clone.

>TRBJ1-5|TRBD1|NA|TRBV28
TGTGCCAGCAGTTTAAACAGGGGCGGGCTGAGCAATCAGCCCCAGCATTTT
CASSLNRGGLSNQPQHF
>TRBJ1-4|NA|NA|TRBV25-1
TGTGCCACCCGGGGGGGGCCGGATGAAAAACTGTTTTTT
CATRGGPDEKLFF
>TRBJ2-7|NA|NA|TRBV6-5
TGTGCCAGCAGCAACGGTCCCTACGAGCAGTACTTC
CASSNGPYEQYF
>TRBJ1-1|TRBD1|NA|TRBV30
TGTGCCTGGAGGGGACAGTTGAACACTGAAGCTTTCTTT
CAWRGQLNTEAFF
>TRBJ1-1|NA|few|TRBV2
TGTGCCAGCCCGAACCGGGACATAGAAGCTTTCTTT
CASPNRDIEAFF
>TRBJ1-1|NA|NA|TRBV9
TGTGCCAGCAGCGTAGCAGGGGACACTGAAGCTTTCTTT
CASSVAGDTEAFF
>TRBJ2-1|TRBD1|NA|TRBV3-1/TRBV3-2
TGTGCCAGCAGCCAAGTTGGGACAGATTACAATGAGCAGTTCTTC
CASSQVGTDYNEQFF
>TRBJ2-3|TRBD2|NA|TRBV5-1
TGCGCCAGCAGCTTGTCTAGCGGGCCCACAGATACGCAGTATTTT
CASSLSSGPTDTQYF
>TRBJ2-3|NA|NA|TRBV2
TGTGCCAGGGATCGCAGGGGAACTAGCACAGATACGCAGTATTTT
CARDRRGTSTDTQYF
>TRBJ1-6|NA|NA|TRBV6-1
TGTGCCAGCAGTGAATTTCGGGTTTCACCCCTCCACTTT
CASSEFRVSPLHF
>TRBJ2-7|NA|NA|TRBV5-5
TGTGCCAGCAGCTTAAGAGGGTTGACAGGAACCTACGAGCAGTACTTC
CASSLRGLTGTYEQYF
>TRBJ2-2|TRBD2|NA|TRBV19
TGTGCCAGTAGGCTGGAACTAGCGGGGGGACCCGGGGAGCTGTTTTTT
CASRLELAGGPGELFF
>TRBJ2-7|TRBD1|NA|TRBV6-5
TGTGCCAGCAGCGGGACAGGGGTGGTTAAGCAGTACTTC
CASSGTGVVKQYF
>TRBJ1-1|NA|once|TRBV28
TGTGCCAGCGAGACGGGGTGGACTGAAGCTTTCTTT
CASETGWTEAFF
>TRBJ2-3|TRBD2|NA|TRBV28
TGTGCCAGCAGCCCCTTTGGAAGCGGGGGGGCAAATACGCAGTATTTT
CASSPFGSGGANTQYF
>TRBJ2-1|TRBD2|NA|TRBV5-1
TGCGCCAGCATGGTAGCGGGAGTGAGATACAATGAGCAGTTCTTC
CASMVAGVRYNEQFF
>TRBJ1-6|TRBD1|NA|TRBV7-9
TGTGCCAGCAGCTCTAACAGGGGGTTTTTGTATAATTCACCCCTCCACTTT
CASSSNRGFLYNSPLHF
>TRBJ1-2|TRBD1|NA|TRBV5-8
TGTGCCAGCAGCTCCGACACAGGGGGTTACTATGGCTACACCTTC
CASSSDTGGYYGYTF
>TRBJ2-3|TRBD2|NA|TRBV11-3
TGTGCCAGCAGCTTAGATACGGTAGCGGGGGGGTCCCTGGGCACAGATACGCAGTATTTT
CASSLDTVAGGSLGTDTQYF
>TRBJ2-3|TRBD2|once|TRBV10-3
TGTGCCATCAGTGAGTCGACTAGCGGGGGGGGCACAGATACGCAGTATTTT
CAISESTSGGGTDTQYF
>TRBJ2-1|NA|NA|TRBV27
TGTGCCAGCAGTTTAGGCGGCAATGAGCAGTTCTTC
CASSLGGNEQFF
>TRBJ2-3|NA|once|TRBV7-8
TGTGCCAGCAGCCAACCGGCCCCAGGTCTGTATTTT
CASSQPAPGLYF
>TRBJ2-5|TRBD1|few|TRBV18
TGTGCCAGCTCACCCGGGACAGGGGGGGGCCAAGAGACCCAGTACTTC
CASSPGTGGGQETQYF
>TRBJ1-6|NA|NA|TRBV27
TGTGCCAGCAGTCGTGGTACATCACCCCTCCACTTT
CASSRGTSPLHF
>TRBJ2-5|NA|NA|TRBV11-2
TGTGCCAGCAGCTCAGGACAGGGAGGGGAGACCCAGTACTTC
CASSSGQGGETQYF
>TRBJ1-5|NA|NA|TRBV15
TGTGCCACCAGCAGAGATCTGACAGGTCGGGTGGGGGAGCCCCAGCATTTT
CATSRDLTGRVGEPQHF
>TRBJ2-3|TRBD2|NA|TRBV18
TGTGCCAGCTCACCCAGGGCTAGCGGGAGCCCCGATACGCAGTATTTT
CASSPRASGSPDTQYF
>TRBJ2-1|NA|NA|TRBV28
TGTGCCAGCAGTTTAGATCACAGGGACTACAATGAGCAGTTCTTC
CASSLDHRDYNEQFF
>TRBJ2-7|TRBD1|NA|TRBV27
TGTACCAGCAGTTTAGGGGGCCACTACGAGCAGTACTTC
CTSSLGGHYEQYF
>TRBJ2-5|TRBD1|NA|TRBV5-4
TGTGCCAGCAGCTTGGGACAGGGCGGGGAGACCCAGTACTTC
CASSLGQGGETQYF
>TRBJ1-1|NA|NA|TRBV6-2/TRBV6-3
TGTGCCAGCAGTTCAGGGGTGGTTGAAGCTTTCTTT
CASSSGVVEAFF
>TRBJ2-1|TRBD2|NA|TRBV7-3
TGTGCCAGCAGCCCACAGAGGGGGCCGGGACTAGCGGCATACAATGAGCAGTTCTTC
CASSPQRGPGLAAYNEQFF
>TRBJ2-3|TRBD2|NA|TRBV9
TGTGCCAGCAACCCTGGACTAGCAATCGATACGCAGTATTTT
CASNPGLAIDTQYF
>TRBJ1-3|TRBD1|few|TRBV27
TGTGCCAGCAGTTTAGTACGACCCAGGGGGGCCGGAAACACCATATATTTT
CASSLVRPRGAGNTIYF
>TRBJ1-2|NA|NA|TRBV7-2
TGTGCCAGCAGCTTAGCGGTTCGAGACAGTTACACCTTC
CASSLAVRDSYTF
>TRBJ1-1|TRBD1|NA|TRBV20-1
TGCAGTGCTAGTTTTAAGGGGGCCCTCCCGAACACTGAAGCTTTCTTT
CSASFKGALPNTEAFF
>TRBJ1-1|NA|NA|TRBV30
TGTGCCTGGAGTCGAGGCCCGGGGGCTGAAGCTTTCTTT
CAWSRGPGAEAFF
>TRBJ1-2|TRBD1|once|TRBV4-1
TGCGCCAGCAGCCAAGGTGGACAGGGGTTTTCCTATGGCTACACCTTC
CASSQGGQGFSYGYTF
>TRBJ2-1|TRBD2|NA|TRBV2
TGTGCCAGCAGGCTAGCGGGGCCTGGATACAATGAGCAGTTCTTC
CASRLAGPGYNEQFF
>TRBJ2-3|NA|NA|TRBV5-1
TGCGCCAGCAGCTTACAGGGTAGTAGGGCAGATACGCAGTATTTT
CASSLQGSRADTQYF
>TRBJ1-2|NA|NA|TRBV10-3
TGTGCCATCAGTGATCCGTGGGGGGACCACTATGGCTACACCTTC
CAISDPWGDHYGYTF